This TCR beta chain was recorded in a study of blood T cell repertoires in COVID-19. Seattle-derived patients entered the study during active infection and were followed longitudinally. Method: immunoSEQ multiplex PCR; TCRdb's copy keeps in-frame clones and lacks some. The sample has a few hundred thousand clones; just under 90% are singletons. J gave up 13 bases and V 7 bases, and 15 bases lay outside the gene matches. This CDR3 has 13 amino acids. The germline gives CDR1 MNHEY, CDR2 SVGAGI. The chain couples TRBV6-5 to TRBJ1-1, with 7 bases lining up with TRBD1. Sequencing input: peripheral blood. The sequence derives from a woman in her forties or fifties with COVID-19, enrolled during active disease. CDR3 region: CASTTSPGTAIFF. For the CDR3, the DNA is TGTGCCAGCACCACCTCCCCAGGGACAGCAATTTTCTTT.